This is a list of T cell receptor beta chains from one sample in a study of post-analysis software for immune sequencing data. TCRdb recomputed calls from the PCR reads with MiXCR, one row per CDR3 protein. Among approximately 770,000 distinct CDR3 sequences listed, just over 45% were seen once. Sequencing used blood. The source of these receptors is a girl aged 10-17 years with multiple sclerosis. The CDR3 runs from the conserved cysteine through the conserved F or W. The D gene is left open where the match is weak. Some rows mark clone size as missing; the rest say once, few, many or name a class of expanded clone.

clone_size: .; d_call: .; v_call: TRBV3-1; j_call: TRBJ2-1; cdr3_nt: TGTGCCAGCAGGTGTGAGCAGTTCTTC; cdr3_aa: CASRCEQFF
clone_size: .; d_call: .; v_call: TRBV12-3/TRBV12-4; j_call: TRBJ2-2; cdr3_nt: TGTGCCAGCAGCGCCGACCGGAACACCGGGGAGCTGTTTTTT; cdr3_aa: CASSADRNTGELFF
clone_size: few; d_call: .; v_call: TRBV9; j_call: TRBJ2-7; cdr3_nt: TGTGCCAGCAGCGTAGGAGGGATTACCTACGAGCAGTACTTC; cdr3_aa: CASSVGGITYEQYF
clone_size: few; d_call: TRBD1; v_call: TRBV11-2; j_call: TRBJ2-4; cdr3_nt: TGTGCCAGCAGCCGACAGGGGGCGGCCAAAAACATTCAGTACTTC; cdr3_aa: CASSRQGAAKNIQYF
clone_size: .; d_call: .; v_call: TRBV20-1; j_call: TRBJ2-7; cdr3_nt: TGCAGTGCTAGAGCCACACCTCCCTCCTACGAGCAGTACTTC; cdr3_aa: CSARATPPSYEQYF
clone_size: .; d_call: TRBD2; v_call: TRBV6-5; j_call: TRBJ2-1; cdr3_nt: TGTGCCAGCAGCCGCCGGGGGGATGAGCAGTTCTTC; cdr3_aa: CASSRRGDEQFF
clone_size: .; d_call: .; v_call: TRBV27; j_call: TRBJ1-1; cdr3_nt: TGTGCCAGCAGTTTTTTATCTGGGCGAACGAACACTGAAGCTTTCTTT; cdr3_aa: CASSFLSGRTNTEAFF
clone_size: .; d_call: .; v_call: TRBV13; j_call: TRBJ2-1; cdr3_nt: TGTGCCAGCAGCTCCTATGGGGGTGATGAGCAGTTCTTC; cdr3_aa: CASSSYGGDEQFF
clone_size: few; d_call: .; v_call: TRBV20-1; j_call: TRBJ2-1; cdr3_nt: TGCAGTGCTTTGCGAGAGGGCAATGAGCAGTTCTTC; cdr3_aa: CSALREGNEQFF
clone_size: once; d_call: TRBD1; v_call: TRBV2; j_call: TRBJ2-3; cdr3_nt: TGTGCCAGCAGTGAGGCGGATACAGGGGTCACAGATACGCAGTATTTT; cdr3_aa: CASSEADTGVTDTQYF
clone_size: few; d_call: TRBD2; v_call: TRBV4-3; j_call: TRBJ2-5; cdr3_nt: TGCGCCAGCAGCCAAGACACAGCGGGAGGGCCTTTGGAGACCCAGTACTTC; cdr3_aa: CASSQDTAGGPLETQYF
clone_size: .; d_call: .; v_call: TRBV7-2; j_call: TRBJ2-7; cdr3_nt: TGTGCCAGCAGCTTAGCGCCGGGGCAATACGAGCAGTACTTC; cdr3_aa: CASSLAPGQYEQYF
clone_size: .; d_call: TRBD1; v_call: TRBV27; j_call: TRBJ2-7; cdr3_nt: TGTGCCAGCAGACGAGGGACAGGAACCTACGAGCAGTACTTC; cdr3_aa: CASRRGTGTYEQYF
clone_size: .; d_call: .; v_call: TRBV12-3/TRBV12-4; j_call: TRBJ2-3; cdr3_nt: TGTGCCAGCAGCAACTTGGATACGCAGTATTTT; cdr3_aa: CASSNLDTQYF
clone_size: .; d_call: .; v_call: TRBV4-2; j_call: TRBJ1-1; cdr3_nt: TGTGCCAGCAGCCAAGGCGGGGGAGGTGAAGCTTTCTTT; cdr3_aa: CASSQGGGGEAFF